The rows below give T cell receptor beta chains drawn from one sample of a study of shared clonotypes between healthy human individuals. The method was immunoSEQ multiplex PCR; TCRdb's version includes in-frame clones alone and lacks a portion of them. The sample carries about 2.4 million clones, around 94% recorded once. Specimen: naive CD4+ T cells sorted from blood. Receptors originate from a man in his late teens or twenties in good health. The CDR3 runs from the conserved cysteine through the conserved F or W. Fields, in order: V gene, clone size, D gene, J gene, CDR3 protein, CDR3 DNA. A D gene is named only where the DNA matches it firmly. Expanded clones get a size class; other rows say once, few or many, or leave the size out.

v_call: TRBV5-1; clone_size: once; d_call: NA; j_call: TRBJ1-6; cdr3_aa: CASSSRGPKGSPLHF; cdr3_nt: TGCGCCAGCAGCTCCCGGGGCCCCAAGGGTTCACCCCTCCACTTT
v_call: TRBV27; clone_size: NA; d_call: TRBD1; j_call: TRBJ2-7; cdr3_aa: CASSSWTGGRYEQYF; cdr3_nt: TGTGCCAGCAGTTCCTGGACAGGGGGCAGGTACGAGCAGTACTTC
v_call: TRBV30; clone_size: NA; d_call: NA; j_call: TRBJ2-3; cdr3_aa: CAWSVRGGTDTQYF; cdr3_nt: TGTGCCTGGAGTGTAAGGGGTGGCACAGATACGCAGTATTTT
v_call: TRBV10-3; clone_size: NA; d_call: NA; j_call: TRBJ1-4; cdr3_aa: CAIRADVGEKLFF; cdr3_nt: TGTGCCATCAGGGCTGATGTGGGTGAAAAACTGTTTTTT
v_call: TRBV19; clone_size: NA; d_call: TRBD2; j_call: TRBJ2-7; cdr3_aa: CASMSILAGSDEQYF; cdr3_nt: TGTGCCAGTATGTCTATCCTAGCGGGATCAGACGAGCAGTACTTC
v_call: TRBV11-2; clone_size: once; d_call: NA; j_call: TRBJ2-5; cdr3_aa: CASSQNRGETQYF; cdr3_nt: TGTGCCAGCAGCCAAAACCGGGGGGAGACCCAGTACTTC
v_call: TRBV10-3; clone_size: NA; d_call: NA; j_call: TRBJ2-3; cdr3_aa: CAISETFSTDTQYF; cdr3_nt: TGTGCCATCAGTGAGACGTTTAGCACAGATACGCAGTATTTT
v_call: TRBV11-2; clone_size: once; d_call: NA; j_call: TRBJ2-2; cdr3_aa: CASSLDPVTNGELFF; cdr3_nt: TGTGCCAGCAGCTTAGACCCTGTCACGAACGGGGAGCTGTTTTTT
v_call: TRBV6-1; clone_size: NA; d_call: NA; j_call: TRBJ2-3; cdr3_aa: CASSQSGGPQYF; cdr3_nt: TGTGCCAGCAGCCAGAGTGGGGGCCCCCAGTATTTT
v_call: TRBV6-5; clone_size: NA; d_call: NA; j_call: TRBJ1-4; cdr3_aa: CASRQGGEKLFF; cdr3_nt: TGTGCCAGCAGACAGGGCGGTGAAAAACTGTTTTTT
v_call: TRBV11-2; clone_size: NA; d_call: NA; j_call: TRBJ1-2; cdr3_aa: CASSSRFGYGYTF; cdr3_nt: TGTGCCAGCAGCTCCCGCTTCGGCTATGGCTACACCTTC
v_call: TRBV11-3; clone_size: NA; d_call: TRBD2; j_call: TRBJ2-3; cdr3_aa: CASSSGLAGPDTQYF; cdr3_nt: TGTGCCAGCAGCTCCGGACTAGCGGGACCAGATACGCAGTATTTT
v_call: TRBV6-5; clone_size: NA; d_call: TRBD1; j_call: TRBJ1-2; cdr3_aa: CASSRIGQGVTF; cdr3_nt: TGTGCCAGCAGCCGAATTGGACAGGGGGTGACCTTC
v_call: TRBV6-5; clone_size: NA; d_call: NA; j_call: TRBJ2-3; cdr3_aa: CASRGVRSTDTQYF; cdr3_nt: TGTGCCAGCAGGGGGGTTCGCTCCACAGATACGCAGTATTTT
v_call: TRBV30; clone_size: NA; d_call: NA; j_call: TRBJ2-7; cdr3_aa: CAWSIPRAGTRSDEQYF; cdr3_nt: TGTGCCTGGAGTATCCCACGAGCCGGGACACGGTCAGACGAGCAGTACTTC
v_call: TRBV7-2; clone_size: few; d_call: NA; j_call: TRBJ2-7; cdr3_aa: CASSLERSYEQYF; cdr3_nt: TGTGCCAGCAGCTTAGAACGCTCCTACGAGCAGTACTTC
v_call: TRBV6-6; clone_size: NA; d_call: TRBD2; j_call: TRBJ2-7; cdr3_aa: CASTQAGGVYEQYF; cdr3_nt: TGTGCCAGCACCCAAGCGGGGGGCGTCTACGAGCAGTACTTC
v_call: TRBV15; clone_size: NA; d_call: TRBD1; j_call: TRBJ2-5; cdr3_aa: CATSFTPGQGLETQYF; cdr3_nt: TGTGCCACCAGCTTTACTCCGGGACAGGGATTGGAGACCCAGTACTTC
v_call: TRBV11-2; clone_size: NA; d_call: NA; j_call: TRBJ2-5; cdr3_aa: CASSVNRETQYF; cdr3_nt: TGTGCCAGCAGCGTGAATAGGGAGACCCAGTACTTC
v_call: TRBV11-1; clone_size: NA; d_call: TRBD1; j_call: TRBJ2-7; cdr3_aa: CASSLGTVGEQYF; cdr3_nt: TGTGCCAGCAGCCTCGGGACAGTAGGCGAGCAGTACTTC
v_call: TRBV7-9; clone_size: NA; d_call: TRBD1; j_call: TRBJ2-2; cdr3_aa: CASSLGDRNTGELFF; cdr3_nt: TGTGCCAGCAGCTTAGGGGACAGGAACACCGGGGAGCTGTTTTTT
v_call: TRBV2; clone_size: once; d_call: NA; j_call: TRBJ2-5; cdr3_aa: CASRTGTSQETQYF; cdr3_nt: TGTGCCAGCAGAACCGGGACATCCCAAGAGACCCAGTACTTC
v_call: TRBV7-6; clone_size: NA; d_call: NA; j_call: TRBJ2-1; cdr3_aa: CASSLGPDKGSYNEQFF; cdr3_nt: TGTGCCAGCAGCTTGGGCCCCGATAAGGGCTCCTACAATGAGCAGTTCTTC
v_call: TRBV19; clone_size: NA; d_call: NA; j_call: TRBJ1-6; cdr3_aa: CASSIARNSPLHF; cdr3_nt: TGTGCCAGTAGTATAGCGAGGAATTCACCCCTCCACTTT
v_call: TRBV7-2; clone_size: NA; d_call: TRBD2; j_call: TRBJ2-1; cdr3_aa: CASSYLAGVMGEQFF; cdr3_nt: TGTGCCAGCAGCTACCTAGCGGGAGTAATGGGAGAGCAGTTCTTC
v_call: TRBV18; clone_size: NA; d_call: NA; j_call: TRBJ1-1; cdr3_aa: CASSPQDRNTEAFF; cdr3_nt: TGTGCCAGCTCTCCCCAGGACCGGAACACTGAAGCTTTCTTT